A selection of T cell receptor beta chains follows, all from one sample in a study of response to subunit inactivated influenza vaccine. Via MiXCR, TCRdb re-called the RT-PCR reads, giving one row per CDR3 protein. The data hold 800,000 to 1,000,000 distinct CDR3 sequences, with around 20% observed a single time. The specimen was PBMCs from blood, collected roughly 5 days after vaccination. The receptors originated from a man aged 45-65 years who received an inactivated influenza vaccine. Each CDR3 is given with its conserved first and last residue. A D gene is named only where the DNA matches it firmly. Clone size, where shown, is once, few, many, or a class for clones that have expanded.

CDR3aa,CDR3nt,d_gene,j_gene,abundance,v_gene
CSARKTSANEQFF,TGCAGTGCTAGAAAGACTAGCGCCAATGAGCAGTTCTTC,TRBD2,TRBJ2-1,few,TRBV20-1
CASSSGQGSTLAQETQYF,TGTGCCAGCAGTTCCGGACAGGGGAGTACGCTCGCCCAAGAGACCCAGTACTTC,TRBD1,TRBJ2-5,few,TRBV6-5
CASSLLTSLAGRRENTGELFF,TGCGCCAGCAGCCTCCTGACATCACTAGCGGGGAGAAGGGAGAACACCGGGGAGCTGTTTTTT,TRBD2,TRBJ2-2,few,TRBV4-1
CASSQDWTSGRGELFF,TGCGCCAGCAGCCAAGATTGGACTAGCGGGCGCGGGGAGCTGTTTTTT,TRBD2,TRBJ2-2,few,TRBV4-3
CARSQGGVTEAFF,TGCGCCAGAAGCCAAGGAGGGGTTACTGAAGCTTTCTTT,NA,TRBJ1-1,NA,TRBV4-3
CASSLRGGGRTQETQYF,TGTGCCAGCAGCCTCAGAGGGGGCGGGAGGACCCAAGAGACCCAGTACTTC,NA,TRBJ2-5,NA,TRBV4-2
CASTSLAGPYNEQFF,TGTGCCAGCACCTCACTAGCGGGCCCCTACAATGAGCAGTTCTTC,TRBD2,TRBJ2-1,NA,TRBV7-2
CATHRGGTGIVEQYF,TGTGCCACACACCGAGGCGGGACAGGGATTGTCGAGCAGTACTTC,TRBD1,TRBJ2-7,few,TRBV10-3
CSASFLGWYEQYF,TGCAGTGCTAGTTTTTTGGGTTGGTACGAGCAGTACTTC,NA,TRBJ2-7,few,TRBV20-1
CSAKQDPSGNTIYF,TGCAGTGCTAAACAGGACCCCTCGGGAAACACCATATATTTT,NA,TRBJ1-3,few,TRBV20-1
CASSSGQGYEQFF,TGTGCCAGCAGTTCGGGACAGGGGTATGAGCAGTTCTTC,TRBD1,TRBJ2-1,NA,TRBV12-3/TRBV12-4
CASSDEGQFTYEQYF,TGCGCCAGCAGCGACGAGGGACAGTTCACCTACGAGCAGTACTTC,TRBD1,TRBJ2-7,few,TRBV5-1
CSAKIRELPLYEQYF,TGCAGTGCCAAAATCCGGGAGCTCCCCCTCTACGAGCAGTACTTC,NA,TRBJ2-7,NA,TRBV20-1
CASSPELVEQFF,TGTGCCAGCAGCCCCGAACTGGTTGAGCAGTTCTTC,NA,TRBJ2-1,few,TRBV7-9
CASRLGGGAGNTIYF,TGTGCCAGCAGACTAGGGGGAGGGGCTGGAAACACCATATATTTT,NA,TRBJ1-3,NA,TRBV7-9
CASSLHSVQGAQETQYF,TGCGCCAGCAGCTTACACTCCGTACAGGGGGCCCAAGAGACCCAGTACTTC,TRBD1,TRBJ2-5,NA,TRBV5-1
CAIRGGYEQYF,TGTGCCATCAGGGGCGGATACGAGCAGTACTTC,NA,TRBJ2-7,NA,TRBV10-3
CASSVSAGYDYNEQFF,TGTGCCAGCAGTGTTTCCGCGGGTTACGATTACAATGAGCAGTTCTTC,NA,TRBJ2-1,NA,TRBV2
CASSKVTGKYEQYF,TGTGCCAGCAGCAAAGTCACGGGAAAGTACGAGCAGTACTTC,NA,TRBJ2-7,NA,TRBV21-1
CASSLWTDWNTGELFF,TGCGCCAGCAGCCTCTGGACAGATTGGAACACCGGGGAGCTGTTTTTT,NA,TRBJ2-2,NA,TRBV5-1
CSVVETPRASGTYKDEQYF,TGCAGCGTTGTCGAGACTCCCCGGGCTAGCGGGACGTATAAAGACGAGCAGTACTTC,TRBD2,TRBJ2-7,NA,TRBV29-1
CASSQDRGRVSSYNEQFF,TGCGCCAGCAGCCAAGACAGGGGGCGCGTCTCCTCCTACAATGAGCAGTTCTTC,TRBD1,TRBJ2-1,few,TRBV4-3
CASSTGTEPKGQPQHF,TGTGCCAGCAGCACCGGGACAGAACCAAAGGGGCAGCCCCAGCATTTT,NA,TRBJ1-5,NA,TRBV21-1